The rows below give T cell receptor beta chains drawn from one sample of a study of shared clonotypes between healthy human individuals. Clones were sequenced by immunoSEQ multiplex PCR, and TCRdb holds only the in-frame ones, with some missing. This sample has around 1.9 million clones, with 85% to 95% found just once. Sequenced: naive CD8+ T cells from PBMCs. These receptors originate from a man between 18 and 29 years old in good health. Some clones in this sample may be carry-over from other donors' samples. Each CDR3 is given with its conserved first and last residue. D genes are given only for firm matches. Only part of the rows carry a size: once, few, many, or a class if the clone is expanded.

TRBD2	.	TRBV27	TRBJ2-7	CASSSKGLAYEQYF	TGTGCCAGCAGTTCCAAAGGACTAGCCTACGAGCAGTACTTC
.	once	TRBV11-2	TRBJ1-5	CASSLDSPGRGGVGNQPQHF	TGTGCCAGCAGCTTAGATAGCCCCGGGAGGGGAGGAGTGGGCAATCAGCCCCAGCATTTT
.	.	TRBV4-1	TRBJ2-7	CASSQADRPSYEQYF	TGCGCCAGCAGCCAAGCCGACAGACCGAGCTACGAGCAGTACTTC
TRBD2	.	TRBV2	TRBJ2-1	CASRSGLAGWGEQFF	TGTGCCAGCAGGTCCGGACTAGCGGGATGGGGAGAGCAGTTCTTC
TRBD1	.	TRBV5-1	TRBJ2-1	CASSSGTTGPNEQFF	TGCGCCAGCAGCTCCGGGACGACAGGGCCCAATGAGCAGTTCTTC
TRBD2	.	TRBV25-1	TRBJ2-3	CASHPRGGSPDTQYF	TGTGCCAGCCACCCTCGGGGCGGGAGCCCAGATACGCAGTATTTT
.	.	TRBV7-2	TRBJ1-2	CASSLPYGYTF	TGTGCCAGCAGCTTACCCTATGGCTACACCTTC
.	once	TRBV27	TRBJ1-1	CASRRGVEAFF	TGTGCCAGTAGAAGGGGGGTTGAAGCTTTCTTT
.	.	TRBV9	TRBJ2-1	CASSVGSGGNEQFF	TGTGCCAGCAGCGTAGGATCCGGGGGCAATGAGCAGTTCTTC
.	.	TRBV5-1	TRBJ1-3	CASSHQGSSGNTIYF	TGCGCCAGCAGCCACCAGGGCAGCTCTGGAAACACCATATATTTT
TRBD1	.	TRBV19	TRBJ2-1	CASSTWTGAYNEQFF	TGTGCCAGTAGTACCTGGACAGGGGCCTACAATGAGCAGTTCTTC
.	.	TRBV10-3	TRBJ2-7	CAISQGIYEQYF	TGTGCCATCAGCCAGGGGATCTACGAGCAGTACTTC
.	.	TRBV27	TRBJ2-7	CASSSTGYVLYEQYF	TGTGCCAGCAGCTCCACGGGATACGTTCTCTACGAGCAGTACTTC
.	.	TRBV29-1	TRBJ2-1	CSVVGTYNEQFF	TGCAGCGTCGTGGGGACTTACAATGAGCAGTTCTTC
TRBD2	.	TRBV4-1	TRBJ2-1	CASSRWTSGRVMNEQFF	TGCGCCAGCAGCCGATGGACTAGCGGGAGGGTTATGAATGAGCAGTTCTTC
.	.	TRBV27	TRBJ1-2	CASSFDRNYGYTF	TGTGCCAGCAGTTTCGACAGGAACTATGGCTACACCTTC
TRBD2	.	TRBV7-2	TRBJ2-1	CASSLIAGLANEQFF	TGTGCCAGCAGCCTCATAGCGGGATTGGCCAATGAGCAGTTCTTC
TRBD2	.	TRBV19	TRBJ2-7	CASSVSPGTSNYEQYF	TGTGCCAGTAGTGTCTCCCCCGGGACTAGCAACTACGAGCAGTACTTC
.	.	TRBV27	TRBJ2-5	CASSLGRGTQYF	TGTGCCAGCAGTTTAGGTCGGGGGACCCAGTACTTC
.	.	TRBV5-1	TRBJ2-5	CASSLEGGGQETQYF	TGCGCCAGCAGCTTGGAGGGAGGGGGCCAAGAGACCCAGTACTTC
.	.	TRBV9	TRBJ1-3	CASSVDGSSGNTIYF	TGTGCCAGCAGCGTAGACGGATCCTCTGGAAACACCATATATTTT
TRBD1	once	TRBV4-3	TRBJ1-2	CASSPYRGANYGYTF	TGCGCCAGCAGCCCCTACAGGGGGGCTAACTATGGCTACACCTTC
TRBD1	.	TRBV2	TRBJ2-3	CASSGRGRFYF	TGTGCCAGCAGTGGCAGGGGGCGCTTCTATTTT
.	.	TRBV27	TRBJ1-1	CASTGHPNTEAFF	TGTGCCAGCACAGGGCACCCGAACACTGAAGCTTTCTTT
TRBD1	.	TRBV28	TRBJ2-4	CASSPRRGGGLAKNIQYF	TGTGCCAGCAGTCCCCGCCGAGGGGGCGGCCTAGCCAAAAACATTCAGTACTTC
.	.	TRBV28	TRBJ2-5	CASSLRTVYQETQYF	TGTGCCAGCAGTTTACGGACGGTGTACCAAGAGACCCAGTACTTC
TRBD1	.	TRBV4-3	TRBJ2-7	CASSQTLPGQGIPWTYEQYF	TGCGCCAGCAGCCAAACCTTACCGGGACAGGGGATCCCATGGACCTACGAGCAGTACTTC
.	.	TRBV7-9	TRBJ1-2	CASSLGIYGYTF	TGTGCCAGCAGCTTAGGGATCTATGGCTACACCTTC
.	.	TRBV6-5	TRBJ2-7	CASSYSSGTTEEQYF	TGTGCCAGCAGTTACTCTTCCGGGACCACGGAAGAGCAGTACTTC
.	.	TRBV6-5	TRBJ1-5	CASSKLMGSNQPQHF	TGTGCCAGCTCAAAACTAATGGGTTCAAATCAGCCCCAGCATTTT
.	.	TRBV28	TRBJ1-2	CASSLPEQGNYGYTF	TGTGCCAGCAGTTTGCCCGAACAGGGTAACTATGGCTACACCTTC
TRBD1	.	TRBV9	TRBJ1-2	CASSPRQGNYGYTF	TGTGCCAGCAGCCCGAGACAGGGGAACTATGGCTACACCTTC
.	.	TRBV6-1	TRBJ2-7	CASSEALRGMGYEQYF	TGTGCCAGCAGTGAAGCGCTTCGCGGGATGGGCTACGAGCAGTACTTC
TRBD1	.	TRBV29-1	TRBJ1-2	CSVVRQGPNYGYTF	TGCAGCGTTGTGAGACAGGGGCCTAACTATGGCTACACCTTC
TRBD2	.	TRBV9	TRBJ2-3	CASSVTPQGAGGPLADTQYF	TGTGCCAGCAGCGTCACCCCGCAGGGTGCGGGAGGGCCTCTTGCCGATACGCAGTATTTT
.	.	TRBV6-5	TRBJ1-5	CASSYSAGLGNQPQHF	TGTGCCAGCAGTTACTCGGCGGGTTTGGGCAATCAGCCCCAGCATTTT
.	.	TRBV5-6	TRBJ2-5	CASNYFRTRQETQYF	TGTGCCAGCAACTACTTCCGGACCAGACAAGAGACCCAGTACTTC
TRBD1	.	TRBV27	TRBJ1-1	CASSSQGADTEAFF	TGTGCCAGCAGTTCACAGGGGGCGGACACTGAAGCTTTCTTT
TRBD2	.	TRBV11-3	TRBJ2-5	CASSPRLAGVETQYF	TGTGCCAGCAGCCCGCGACTAGCGGGAGTAGAGACCCAGTACTTC